The 32 T cell receptor beta chains reported below all come from one sample, sequenced in a study of molecular identifiers for immune sequencing clone quantification. TCRdb processed the PCR reads anew with MiXCR; each CDR3 protein has one entry. Here the sample spans over 70,000 distinct CDR3 sequences, roughly 25% being singletons. Sequenced sample: naive CD8+ T cells from blood, with Jurkat cell RNA spiked in. Regarding subset: FACS-sorted CD8+CD4-CCR7+CD45RA+ naive T cells. These receptors were obtained from a human donor in good health. Some libraries in this study had Jurkat cell RNA spiked in.

With respect to this clonotype: A read error may explain this, as a much larger clone is one base away. The chain joins TRBV20-1 to TRBJ2-7; D is perhaps TRBD2 (5 bases). Germline assignment: CDR1 DFQATT and CDR2 SNEGSKA (reference sequence). Trimming removed 5 bases from V and 9 bases from J, with 23 bases in between. The CDR3 is 14 residues long. CDR3 DNA sequence: TGCAGTGCTTACCCGGAGGATAAAAAGGACGGGCAGTACTTC. This gives the protein CSAYPEDKKDGQYF.

With respect to this clonotype: A read error is likely, as this CDR3 ends without the conserved phenylalanine or tryptophan. This chain joins TRBV4-3 and TRBJ2-3; D gene uncertain. The ends were cut back, 0 bases at V and 5 bases at J, with 12 bases in the middle. Per the germline V gene, CDR1 is LGHNA and CDR2 is YSLEER. This CDR3 spans 15 amino acids. DNA for the CDR3: TGCGCCAGCAGCCAAGATGTCAGCTACAGAGATACGCAGTATTCT. Residues: CASSQDVSYRDTQYS.

On this clonotype: One end of the junction varies from germline; a read error may be responsible. This chain links TRBV7-8 with TRBJ1-1, with D perhaps TRBD1 (5 bases). Germline V gives CDR1 SGHVS, CDR2 FQNEAQ. This CDR3 region has 18 residues. Here the CDR3 reads CASSELTSPRGLYTEAFF. The CDR3 DNA reads TGTGCCAGCAGCGAGTTAACAAGTCCACGGGGACTATACACCGAAGCTTTCTTT.

Ten or more counts support this clonotype. The V call is TRBV5-1, the J call TRBJ2-3, with D uncertain. V was clipped by 1 base and J by 6 bases, with 15 bases between them. The CDR3 sequence is 15 residues long. The germline gives CDR1 SGHRS, CDR2 YFSETQ. The CDR3: CASSLFPRPADTQYF. The CDR3, as DNA: TGCGCCAGCAGCTTGTTTCCCCGACCGGCGGATACGCAGTATTTT.

This clonotype occurred a few times. The conserved phenylalanine or tryptophan normally closing the CDR3 is absent here, so this likely arose from a read error. The CDR3 region has the DNA TGTGCCAGTAGTACCCAGACTGAGGGGGAAGAGACCCAGTACCTC. Translation: CASSTQTEGEETQYL. The chain is built from TRBV19 and TRBJ2-5, with D maybe TRBD1 (6 bases). The ends were cut back, 4 bases at V and 3 bases at J, with 15 bases in the middle. The CDR3 consists of 15 residues. In germline, CDR1 is LNHDA, CDR2 SQIVND (reference sequence).

This clonotype came up many times. The chain has TRBV3-1 and TRBJ2-5; TRBD2 aligns across 13 bases. Germline-derived CDR1 and CDR2 are LGHDT and YNNKEL (reference sequence). The length of the CDR3 is 15 residues. The V gene end was trimmed by 3 bases and the J gene end by 4 bases; junction bases not matched to a gene: 2. Here the CDR3 reads CASSHGLAGAETQYF. DNA for the CDR3: TGTGCCAGCAGCCACGGACTAGCGGGAGCAGAGACCCAGTACTTC.

This chain connects TRBV27 to TRBJ2-2; possible D gene TRBD1, 6 bases. CDR1 is MNHEY, CDR2 SMNVEV, per germline (reference sequence). The CDR3 runs to 12 residues. The V gene lost 5 bases and the J gene lost 8 bases, with 9 bases spanning the gap. CDR3 loop: CASSKQGGELFF. The CDR3 DNA sequence: TGTGCCAGCAGTAAACAGGGAGGGGAGCTGTTTTTT.

As to this clonotype: At one end, the junction sequence differs from germline, possibly due to a read error. This chain uses TRBV5-3 with TRBJ2-7, with D tentatively TRBD1 or TRBD2 (5 bases each). TRBV5-3 is annotated as an ORF whose role is uncertain. CDR3 length equals 14 residues. CDR3 amino acids: CASSFGDGTYEQYF. CDR3 nucleotides: TGTGCCAGCAGCTTTGGGGACGGGACCTACGAGCAGTACTTC.

This clonotype was detected many times. V usage is TRBV15 and J usage is TRBJ1-4; D possibly corresponds to TRBD1 (6 bases). Germline V CDR1 and CDR2: LNHNV, YYDKDF (reference sequence). The CDR3 has 18 amino acids. V was clipped by 1 base and J by 8 bases, with 23 bases between them. CDR3 amino acids: CATSRVFVRGASGEKLFF. The CDR3 DNA reads as TGTGCCACCAGCAGAGTCTTTGTTCGGGGGGCGTCTGGGGAAAAACTGTTTTTT.

This clonotype has at least ten counts. The CDR3 protein is CASASPLGQGLADNYTF. Here the CDR3 DNA reads TGCGCCAGCGCCAGCCCCCTGGGACAGGGCCTCGCCGATAACTACACCTTC. The chain carries TRBV5-1 and TRBJ1-2, with 9 nucleotides matching TRBD1. The CDR3 spans 17 residues. The V gene's germline CDR1 is SGHRS and CDR2 YFSETQ. J gave up 10 bases and V 7 bases, and 23 bases lay outside the gene matches.

Comment on this clonotype: Given a much more abundant clone one base away, this may be a read error. V is TRBV7-9 and J is TRBJ2-3; D not certain. This CDR3 contains 15 residues. Germline lookup yields CDR1 SEHNR and CDR2 FQNEAQ (reference sequence). CDR3 amino acids: CAGSLADPRPDTQYF. CDR3 bases: TGTGCCGGCAGCTTAGCTGACCCTAGGCCAGATACGCAGTATTTT.

The rearrangement links TRBV7-6 to TRBJ1-1; D perhaps matches TRBD1 (6 bases). Trimming removed 3 bases from V and 9 bases from J, with 11 bases in between. The V gene's germline CDR1 is SGHVS and CDR2 FNYEAQ. The CDR3 is made up of 12 amino acids. The CDR3 sequence: CASSLTGAKAFF. The CDR3 coding sequence is TGTGCCAGCAGCTTGACAGGCGCTAAAGCTTTCTTT.

For this clonotype: This may come from a read error, since a much larger clone is one base off. This rearrangement joins TRBV25-1 to TRBJ2-7; 11 bases align to TRBD1. J gave up 3 bases and V 1 base, and 5 bases lay outside the gene matches. CDR3 size: 16 residues. CDR1 is MGHDK, CDR2 SYGVNS, per germline. The CDR3 DNA reads TGTGCCAGCAGTGAATTCAGGACAGGGGGCGACTACGAGCAGTACTTC. Protein product: CASSEFRTGGDYEQYF.

V is TRBV27 and J is TRBJ2-7; 8 nucleotides line up with TRBD2. The germline gives CDR1 MNHEY, CDR2 SMNVEV (reference sequence). Unmatched junction bases numbered 6, after V lost 7 bases and J lost 4 bases. The CDR3 consists of 13 residues. The DNA of the CDR3 is TGTGCCAGCAAACCCGGGGGGGCGTACGAGCAGTACTTC. Protein sequence: CASKPGGAYEQYF.

This rearrangement joins TRBV5-4 to TRBJ2-3; no definite D call. Trimming removed 4 bases from V and 0 bases from J, with 12 bases in between. The CDR3 has 15 amino acids. Germline V gene lookup returns CDR1 SGHNT and CDR2 YYREEE (reference sequence). This CDR3 is CASSREVTSTDTQYF. The CDR3 nucleotides are TGTGCCAGCAGCAGAGAGGTGACTAGCACAGATACGCAGTATTTT.

This clonotype was observed a handful of times. The V gene is TRBV12-3 or TRBV12-4, the J gene TRBJ2-1; no definite D call. This CDR3 spans 13 amino acids. With 5 bases removed from V and 6 bases from J, the gap between germline ends came to 11 bases. The CDR3 protein is CASSRDGPNEQFF. The CDR3 DNA reads as TGTGCCAGCAGTCGAGACGGCCCCAATGAGCAGTTCTTC.

This clonotype was counted only a few times. The chain recombines TRBV19 with TRBJ1-1; 7 positions agree with TRBD1. Looked up from germline, CDR1 is LNHDA and CDR2 is SQIVND (reference sequence). The CDR3 has 14 residues. V shed 5 bases, J shed 3 bases, and the junction held 6 bases outside the gene matches. CDR3 coding DNA: TGTGCCAGTAGTCTCCAGGGGGGAGACACTGAAGCTTTCTTT. Protein sequence: CASSLQGGDTEAFF.

In its sample, this clonotype was seen many times. CDR3 amino acids: CAISEGSRGPEQYF. CDR3 bases: TGTGCCATCAGTGAGGGCAGCCGCGGTCCCGAGCAGTACTTC. This sequence joins TRBV10-3 and TRBJ2-7; D unclear. This CDR3 has 14 amino acids. V lost 2 bases and J 6 bases, leaving 14 bases between the germline ends. Per the germline V gene, CDR1 is ENHRY and CDR2 is SYGVKD.

This clonotype was recorded many times. The chain joins TRBV5-1 to TRBJ2-1, with TRBD1 identical over 10 bases. Germline assignment: CDR1 SGHRS and CDR2 YFSETQ. The J segment lost 6 bases and the V segment lost 4 bases, leaving 4 bases of the junction unmatched. CDR3 length: 14 residues. CDR3 DNA sequence: TGCGCCAGCAGCACTTGGGACAGGGGCAATGAGCAGTTCTTC. Its protein product is CASSTWDRGNEQFF.

This clonotype has at least ten counts. This chain links TRBV2 with TRBJ1-5; D is possibly TRBD1 (6 bases). CDR1 and CDR2 from the germline V gene are SNHLY and FYNNEI. The CDR3 has 17 amino acids. V was cut by 4 bases and J by 7 bases, with 23 bases left in between. This CDR3 is CASSANNRYRDGQPQHF. The CDR3, as DNA: TGTGCCAGCAGTGCCAATAACCGTTACAGGGATGGCCAGCCCCAGCATTTT.

This chain connects TRBV11-2 to TRBJ1-5; TRBD1 might be the D (6 bases). The CDR3 covers 15 residues. Germline V gene data show CDR1 as SGHAT and CDR2 as FQNNGV. V lost 1 base to trimming and J lost 4 bases, with 11 bases between them. Here the CDR3 reads CASSLVGGRNQPQHF. The DNA for the CDR3 is TGTGCCAGCAGCTTAGTGGGGGGGCGGAATCAGCCCCAGCATTTT.

This clonotype occurred once. The chain links TRBV27 to TRBJ1-2, with 8 nucleotides matching TRBD1. With V trimmed by 6 bases and J by 6 bases, 3 bases remained unmatched. Germline CDR1 reads MNHEY; CDR2 reads SMNVEV (reference sequence). CDR3 length equals 12 residues. The CDR3 nucleotides read TGTGCCAGCAGGCAGGGGGCTCATGGCTACACCTTC. This translates into CASRQGAHGYTF.

This clonotype was seen many times. The chain is built from TRBV10-3 and TRBJ2-5, with D uncertain. Per germline, CDR1 ENHRY and CDR2 SYGVKD. Trimming cost V 0 bases and J 4 bases, with 6 bases left between them. This CDR3 has 13 residues. Here the CDR3 DNA reads TGTGCCATCAGTGAGTCGACGGCAGAGACCCAGTACTTC. It yields the protein CAISESTAETQYF.

In its sample, this clonotype was seen a few times. Given a much more abundant clone one base away, this may be a read error. The chain combines TRBV28 with TRBJ2-3, with a weak D call TRBD2 (5 bases). CDR3 length: 15 residues. Trimming left V 0 bases short and J 2 bases short, with 9 bases between. The germline V gene has CDR1 MDHEN and CDR2 SYDVKM. This CDR3 reads CASSLWLANTDTQYF. The CDR3 DNA follows: TGTGCCAGCAGTTTATGGCTAGCTAACACAGATACGCAGTATTTT.

This clonotype was seen at least ten times. The chain combines TRBV4-2 with TRBJ2-2, with D unresolved. V was cut by 0 bases and J by 5 bases, with 4 bases left in between. The germline CDR1 and CDR2 sequences are LGHNA and YNFKEQ. CDR3 size: 13 residues. The CDR3 region is CASSQENTGELFF. The CDR3 DNA reads as TGTGCCAGCAGCCAAGAAAATACCGGGGAGCTGTTTTTT.

Remarks on this clonotype: One junction end does not reproduce the germline sequence, and a read error may be involved. The chain has TRBV13 and TRBJ1-6; D call uncertain. CDR1 PRHDT and CDR2 FYEKMQ come from the germline V gene (reference sequence). The CDR3 consists of 15 residues. The CDR3 loop is CASSPRGAYNSPLPF. CDR3 coding DNA: TGTGCCAGCAGCCCGCGTGGAGCCTATAATTCACCCCTCCCCTTT.

The chain recombines TRBV27 with TRBJ2-5; 9 nucleotides align to TRBD1. The V gene's germline CDR1 is MNHEY and CDR2 SMNVEV (reference sequence). CDR3 length: 14 residues. The trim removed 3 bases at V and 9 bases at J, leaving 8 bases unmatched. CDR3 bases: TGTGCCAGCAGTTTCACAGGGGGCTTGGAGCCCCAGTACTTC. As protein: CASSFTGGLEPQYF.

This clonotype was counted a few times. Just one base apart from a much larger clone, this may be a read error. The CDR3 here is CASSLGQLSGANVPTF. The CDR3 region has the DNA TGTGCCAGCAGCCTAGGACAGCTCTCTGGGGCCAACGTCCCGACTTTC. The V and J genes are TRBV14 and TRBJ2-6; the D gene is possibly TRBD1 (6 bases). The CDR3 has 16 residues. Germline V gene sequence: CDR1 SGHDN, CDR2 FVKESK.

The chain combines TRBV4-1 with TRBJ2-7; TRBD2 matches 11 bases. V was clipped by 0 bases and J by 5 bases; unmatched bases: 6. CDR3 length: 16 amino acids. In germline, CDR1 is MGHRA, CDR2 YSYEKL. Here the CDR3 reads CASSQDTSGGLDEQYF. CDR3 nucleotide sequence: TGCGCCAGCAGCCAAGACACTAGCGGGGGCCTCGACGAGCAGTACTTC.

A word on this clonotype: The junction does not match germline at one end; this may be a read error. The chain joins TRBV15 to TRBJ1-2; tentative D call: TRBD1 (6 bases). The V gene's germline CDR1 is LNHNV and CDR2 YYDKDF (reference sequence). The CDR3 is 14 amino acids. The CDR3 nucleotides are TGTGCCACCAGCAGCTTTCCAGGGGATCATGGCTACCCCTTC. This gives the protein CATSSFPGDHGYPF.

The rearrangement links TRBV4-1 to TRBJ2-1; D might be TRBD1 (8 bases). Trimming took off 5 bases at V and 6 bases at J, with 23 bases between the two ends. The germline gives CDR1 MGHRA, CDR2 YSYEKL. The CDR3 is 17 residues long. The CDR3 nucleotides are TGCGCCAGCAGCACCTCGGGGGGACAGGCATTGTCCAATGAGCAGTTCTTC. This codes for CASSTSGGQALSNEQFF.

This chain links TRBV11-2 with TRBJ2-3; weak D call: TRBD2 (5 bases). The germline V gene has CDR1 SGHAT and CDR2 FQNNGV. The CDR3 consists of 16 residues. Trimming took off 4 bases at V and 2 bases at J, with 16 bases between the two ends. The CDR3 region has the DNA TGTGCCAGCAGCTCATGGACTGGCGGACTCACAGATACGCAGTATTTT. Protein product: CASSSWTGGLTDTQYF.